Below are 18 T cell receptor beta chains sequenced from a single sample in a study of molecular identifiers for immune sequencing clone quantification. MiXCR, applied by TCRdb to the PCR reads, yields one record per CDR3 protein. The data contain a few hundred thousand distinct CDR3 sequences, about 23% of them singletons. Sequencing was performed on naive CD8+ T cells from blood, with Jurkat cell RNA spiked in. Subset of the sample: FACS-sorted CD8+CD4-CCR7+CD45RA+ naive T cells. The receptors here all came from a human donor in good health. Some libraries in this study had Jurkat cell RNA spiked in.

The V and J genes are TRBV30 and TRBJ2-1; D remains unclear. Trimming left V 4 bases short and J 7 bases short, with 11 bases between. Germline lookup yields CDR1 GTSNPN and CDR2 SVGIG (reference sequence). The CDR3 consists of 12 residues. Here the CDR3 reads CAWKIWRNEQFF. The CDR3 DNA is TGTGCCTGGAAAATTTGGAGAAATGAGCAGTTCTTC. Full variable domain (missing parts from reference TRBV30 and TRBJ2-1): SQTIHQWPATLVQPVGSPLSLECTVEGTSNPNLYWYRQAAGRGLQLLFYSVGIGQISSEVPQNLSASRPQDRQFILSSKKLLLSDSGFYLCAWKIWRNEQFFGPGTRLTVL.

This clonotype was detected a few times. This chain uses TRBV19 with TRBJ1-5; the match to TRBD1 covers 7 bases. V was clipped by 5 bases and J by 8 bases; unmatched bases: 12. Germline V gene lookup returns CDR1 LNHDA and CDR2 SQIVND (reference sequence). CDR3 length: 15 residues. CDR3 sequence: CASSPQGGGGEPQHF. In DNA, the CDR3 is TGTGCCAGTAGTCCCCAAGGGGGCGGGGGAGAGCCCCAGCATTTT.

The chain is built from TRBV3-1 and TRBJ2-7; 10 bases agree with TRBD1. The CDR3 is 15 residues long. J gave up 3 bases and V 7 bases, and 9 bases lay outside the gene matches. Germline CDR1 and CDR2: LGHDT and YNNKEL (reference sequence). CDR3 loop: CASNSPGTGVYEQYF. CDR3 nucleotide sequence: TGTGCCAGCAACTCCCCCGGGACAGGGGTCTACGAGCAGTACTTC.

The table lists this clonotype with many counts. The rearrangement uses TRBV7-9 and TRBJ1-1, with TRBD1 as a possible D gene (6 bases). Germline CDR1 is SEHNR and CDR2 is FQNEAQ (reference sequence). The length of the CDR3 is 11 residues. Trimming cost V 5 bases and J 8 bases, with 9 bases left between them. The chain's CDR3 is CASSMGGEAFF. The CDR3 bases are TGTGCCAGCAGCATGGGGGGCGAAGCTTTCTTT.

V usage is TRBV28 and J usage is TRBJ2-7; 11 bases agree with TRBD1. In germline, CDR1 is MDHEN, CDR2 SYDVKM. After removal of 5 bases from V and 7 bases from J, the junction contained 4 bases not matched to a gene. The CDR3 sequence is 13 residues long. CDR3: CASSGQGAREQYF. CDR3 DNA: TGTGCCAGCAGTGGACAGGGGGCGCGAGAGCAGTACTTC.

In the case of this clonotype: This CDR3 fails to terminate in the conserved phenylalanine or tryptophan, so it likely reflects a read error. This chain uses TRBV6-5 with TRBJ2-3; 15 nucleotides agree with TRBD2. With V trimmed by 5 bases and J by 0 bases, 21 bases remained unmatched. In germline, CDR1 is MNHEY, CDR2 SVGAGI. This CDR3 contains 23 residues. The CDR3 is CASSTPLWGRGTSGRRSTDTQYL. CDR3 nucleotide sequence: TGTGCCAGCAGTACCCCCCTTTGGGGGCGAGGGACTAGCGGGAGGCGGAGCACAGATACGCAGTATCTT.

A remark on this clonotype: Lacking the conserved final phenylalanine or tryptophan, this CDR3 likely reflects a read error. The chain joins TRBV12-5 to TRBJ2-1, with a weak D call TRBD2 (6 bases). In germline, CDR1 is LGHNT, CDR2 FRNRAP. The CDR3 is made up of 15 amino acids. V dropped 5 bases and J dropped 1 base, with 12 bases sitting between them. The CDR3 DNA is TGTGCTAGTGGTAGCGGGCCGGTGTCCTACAATGAGCAGTTCCTC. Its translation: CASGSGPVSYNEQFL.

The CDR3 is CASTRTGESYSNQPQHF. CDR3 coding DNA: TGTGCCAGTACCAGGACAGGGGAGAGTTATAGCAATCAGCCCCAGCATTTT. The rearrangement links TRBV19 to TRBJ1-5, with 9 bases identical to TRBD1. J was trimmed by 0 bases and V by 7 bases; bases with no gene match: 10. Germline V gene data show CDR1 as LNHDA and CDR2 as SQIVND (reference sequence). The CDR3 has 17 residues.

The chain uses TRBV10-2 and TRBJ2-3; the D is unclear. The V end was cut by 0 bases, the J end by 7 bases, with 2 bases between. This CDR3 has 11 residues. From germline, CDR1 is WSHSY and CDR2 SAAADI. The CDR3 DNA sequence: TGCGCCAGCAGTGAGTCTAATACGCAGTATTTT. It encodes CASSESNTQYF.

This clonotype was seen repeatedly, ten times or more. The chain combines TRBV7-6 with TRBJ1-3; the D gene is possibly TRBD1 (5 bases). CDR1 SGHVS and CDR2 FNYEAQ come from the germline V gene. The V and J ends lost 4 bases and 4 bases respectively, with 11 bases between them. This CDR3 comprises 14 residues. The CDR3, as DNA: TGTGCCAGCAGCTCGCGGGGCGCCGGAAACACCATATATTTT. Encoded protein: CASSSRGAGNTIYF.

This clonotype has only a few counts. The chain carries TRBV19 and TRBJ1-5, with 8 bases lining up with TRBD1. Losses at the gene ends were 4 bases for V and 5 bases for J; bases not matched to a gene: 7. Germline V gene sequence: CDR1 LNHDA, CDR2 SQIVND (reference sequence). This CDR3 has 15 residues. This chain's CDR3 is CASSTGTRGHQPQHF. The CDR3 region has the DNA TGTGCCAGTAGTACAGGCACCAGGGGGCATCAGCCCCAGCATTTT. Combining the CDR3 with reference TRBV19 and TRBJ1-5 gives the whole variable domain DGGITQSPKYLFRKEGQNVTLSCEQNLNHDAMYWYRQDPGQGLRLIYYSQIVNDFQKGDIAEGYSVSREKKESFPLTVTSAQKNPTAFYLCASSTGTRGHQPQHFGDGTRLSIL.

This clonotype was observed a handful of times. The CDR3 DNA is TGTGCCAGCAGTCCACTCGGGTCGGAGGGAACCTACGAGCAGTACTTC. This codes for CASSPLGSEGTYEQYF. V is TRBV27 and J is TRBJ2-7; D possibly corresponds to TRBD2 (6 bases). Germline lookup yields CDR1 MNHEY and CDR2 SMNVEV (reference sequence). The CDR3 has 16 residues. The ends were cut back, 5 bases at V and 2 bases at J, with 19 bases in the middle.

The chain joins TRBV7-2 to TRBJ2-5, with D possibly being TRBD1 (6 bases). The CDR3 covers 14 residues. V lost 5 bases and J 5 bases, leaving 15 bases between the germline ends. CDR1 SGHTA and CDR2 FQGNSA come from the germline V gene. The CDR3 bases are TGTGCCAGCAGCGAAGAGCAGGGGCTTGAGACCCAGTACTTC. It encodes CASSEEQGLETQYF.

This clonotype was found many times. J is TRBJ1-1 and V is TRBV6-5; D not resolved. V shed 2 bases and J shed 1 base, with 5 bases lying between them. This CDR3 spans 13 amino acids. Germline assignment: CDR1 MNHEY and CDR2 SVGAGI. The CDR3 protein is CASSYRQNTEAFF. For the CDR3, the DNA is TGTGCCAGCAGTTACAGACAGAACACTGAAGCTTTCTTT.

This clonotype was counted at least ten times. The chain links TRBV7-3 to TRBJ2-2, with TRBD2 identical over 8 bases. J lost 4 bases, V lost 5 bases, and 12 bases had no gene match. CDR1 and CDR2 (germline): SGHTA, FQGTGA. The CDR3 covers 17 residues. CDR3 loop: CASSPPGGGHSTGELFF. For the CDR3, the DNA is TGTGCCAGCAGCCCCCCGGGGGGGGGGCATAGCACCGGGGAGCTGTTTTTT.

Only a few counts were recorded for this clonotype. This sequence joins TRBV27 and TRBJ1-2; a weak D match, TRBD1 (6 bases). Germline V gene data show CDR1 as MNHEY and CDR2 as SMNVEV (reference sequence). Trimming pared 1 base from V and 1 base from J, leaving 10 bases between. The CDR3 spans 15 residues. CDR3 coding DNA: TGTGCCAGCAGTTTATATTACAGGGTTAACTATGGCTACACCTTC. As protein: CASSLYYRVNYGYTF.

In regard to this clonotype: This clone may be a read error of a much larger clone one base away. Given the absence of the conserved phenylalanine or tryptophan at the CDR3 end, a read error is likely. The CDR3 nucleotides read TGTGCCAGCAGTGAAGCGGGGTACAAGAACTACACCCTC. It translates to CASSEAGYKNYTL. V and J are TRBV6-1 and TRBJ1-2; no reliable D call. Trimming pared 0 bases from V and 10 bases from J, leaving 12 bases between. The CDR3 is 13 residues long. Germline CDR1 reads MNHNS; CDR2 reads SASEGT.

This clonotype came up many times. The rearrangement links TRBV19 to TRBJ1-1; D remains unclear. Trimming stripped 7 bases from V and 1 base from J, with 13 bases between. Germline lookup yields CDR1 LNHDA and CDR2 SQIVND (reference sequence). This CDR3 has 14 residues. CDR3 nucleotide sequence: TGTGCCAGTAACTACGGAGGTGAGAACACTGAAGCTTTCTTT. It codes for CASNYGGENTEAFF.